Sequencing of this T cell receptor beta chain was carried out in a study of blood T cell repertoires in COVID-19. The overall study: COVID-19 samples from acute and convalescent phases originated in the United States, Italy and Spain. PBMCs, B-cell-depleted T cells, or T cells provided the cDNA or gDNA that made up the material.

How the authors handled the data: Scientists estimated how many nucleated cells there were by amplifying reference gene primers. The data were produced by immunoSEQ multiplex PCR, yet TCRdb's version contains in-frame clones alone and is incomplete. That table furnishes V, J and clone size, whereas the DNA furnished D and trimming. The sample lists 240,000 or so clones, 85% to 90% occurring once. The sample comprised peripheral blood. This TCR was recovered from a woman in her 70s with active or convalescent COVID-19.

The CDR3 DNA sequence: TGTGCCAGCAGCCTCCCACCGGGACAGGGACATGAGCAGTTCTTC. It translates to CASSLPPGQGHEQFF. This chain connects TRBV6-6 to TRBJ2-1, with TRBD1 matching over 9 bases. CDR3 length equals 15 residues. J gave up 8 bases and V 6 bases, and 11 bases lay outside the gene matches. Germline-derived CDR1 and CDR2 are MNHNY and SVGAGI (reference sequence).